Below, 28 T cell receptor beta chains from the same sample are listed, as sequenced in a study of PD-L1 blockade in urothelial cancer. The time point is: pretreatment peripheral blood. Method: immunoSEQ multiplex PCR; TCRdb's copy keeps in-frame clones and lacks some. Of about 95,000 clones listed, around 86% are singletons. Material: PBMCs, obtained around atezolizumab (anti-PD-L1) treatment. Source of these receptors: a man between 60 and 75 years old with urothelial cancer.

The rearrangement joins TRBV9 to TRBJ1-3, with D unclear. V was cut by 4 bases and J by 4 bases, with 18 bases left in between. The CDR3 length is 16 residues. Germline V gene sequence: CDR1 SGDLS, CDR2 YYNGEE. The chain's CDR3 is CASSPSEGRKGNTIYF. CDR3 nucleotides: TGTGCCAGCAGCCCCTCCGAGGGCAGAAAAGGAAACACCATATATTTT.

The chain carries TRBV19 and TRBJ2-7; D might be TRBD2 (5 bases). From germline, CDR1 is LNHDA and CDR2 SQIVND (reference sequence). The V end was cut by 1 base, the J end by 2 bases, with 12 bases between. This CDR3 has 15 residues. CDR3 amino acids: CASSIVEGRTYEQYF. The CDR3 DNA sequence: TGTGCCAGTAGTATAGTTGAGGGAAGAACCTACGAGCAGTACTTC.

This rearrangement joins TRBV11-2 to TRBJ1-1, with D perhaps TRBD1 (5 bases). CDR1 SGHAT and CDR2 FQNNGV come from the germline V gene. Trimming left V 5 bases short and J 1 base short, with 8 bases between. The CDR3 has 13 residues. The CDR3 sequence: CASSLQGNTEAFF. In nucleotides, the CDR3 is TGTGCCAGCAGCCTTCAGGGGAACACTGAAGCTTTCTTT.

The gene calls are TRBV10-3 and TRBJ2-7, with 9 bases matching TRBD1. The CDR3 totals 14 residues. Losses at the gene ends were 6 bases for V and 6 bases for J; bases not matched to a gene: 9. In germline, CDR1 is ENHRY, CDR2 SYGVKD. The CDR3 DNA sequence: TGTGCCATCAGGCAACAGGGGGCAGAGGGCGAGCAGTACTTC. Amino acids: CAIRQQGAEGEQYF.

The count of this clone is one. The V gene is TRBV6-5, the J gene TRBJ1-2; 7 nucleotides agree with TRBD1. J lost 4 bases, V lost 6 bases, and 8 bases had no gene match. CDR3 length: 14 amino acids. In germline, CDR1 is MNHEY, CDR2 SVGAGI. CDR3 sequence (DNA): TGTGCCAGCAGCCCCCAGGGACAGATCTATGGCTACACCTTC. It encodes CASSPQGQIYGYTF.

The chain links TRBV29-1 to TRBJ2-1, with TRBD2 matching 8 bases. The CDR3 extends over 15 amino acids. Germline-derived CDR1 and CDR2 are SQVTM and ANQGSEA. V shed 2 bases, J shed 7 bases, and the junction held 10 bases outside the gene matches. The CDR3 sequence is CSVELVAGSRNEQFF. DNA for the CDR3: TGCAGCGTTGAATTGGTAGCGGGGTCACGGAATGAGCAGTTCTTC.

This sequence joins TRBV27 and TRBJ2-1, with 7 nucleotides matching TRBD1. Germline V gene data show CDR1 as MNHEY and CDR2 as SMNVEV (reference sequence). Trimming cost V 8 bases and J 2 bases; bases outside gene matches: 3. CDR3 length: 13 residues. The CDR3 sequence is CASARGPYNEQFF. The CDR3 region has the DNA TGTGCCAGCGCTAGGGGGCCCTACAATGAGCAGTTCTTC.

The chain is built from TRBV28 and TRBJ1-1; perhaps TRBD1 as D (5 bases). Germline V gene lookup returns CDR1 MDHEN and CDR2 SYDVKM. This CDR3 has 14 amino acids. Trimming took 6 bases from V and 5 from J, leaving 16 bases between them. As DNA, the CDR3 is TGTGCCAGCAGGCTTTATCGCTCAGGGACTGAAGCTTTCTTT. It codes for CASRLYRSGTEAFF.

The chain is built from TRBV12-5 and TRBJ2-2; 7 bases fit TRBD2. Germline values: CDR1 LGHNT, CDR2 FRNRAP. This CDR3 is 17 amino acids long. J was trimmed by 1 base and V by 0 bases; bases with no gene match: 5. CDR3 nucleotide sequence: TGTGCTAGTGGTTTGGTACGGCCTAGCGGGAACACCGGGGAGCTGTTTTTT. It encodes CASGLVRPSGNTGELFF.

The CDR3 nucleotides are TGTGCCAGCAGTTCACAGGAGTCGGCTGAAGCTTTCTTT. This sequence encodes CASSSQESAEAFF. V is TRBV2 and J is TRBJ1-1, with D possibly matching TRBD1 (5 bases). The CDR3 is 13 residues long. V was trimmed by 5 bases and J by 6 bases, leaving 13 bases between them. From germline, CDR1 is SNHLY and CDR2 FYNNEI.

A single count supports this clone. The V gene is TRBV29-1, the J gene TRBJ1-1; maybe TRBD1 (6 bases). With 1 base removed from V and 5 bases from J, the gap between germline ends came to 11 bases. The CDR3 length is 13 residues. Looked up from germline, CDR1 is SQVTM and CDR2 is ANQGSEA. The CDR3 DNA reads as TGCAGCGTTGAAGTGGGGGCACGGACTGAAGCTTTCTTT. It encodes CSVEVGARTEAFF. Full variable domain (outside the CDR3, taken from reference TRBV29-1 and TRBJ1-1): SAVISQKPSRDICQRGTSLTIQCQVDSQVTMMFWYRQQPGQSLTLIATANQGSEATYESGFVIDKFPISRPNLTFSTLTVSNMSPEDSSIYLCSVEVGARTEAFFGQGTRLTVV.

The chain uses TRBV9 and TRBJ1-2; D may be TRBD1 (6 bases). The CDR3 has 17 residues. V dropped 4 bases and J dropped 0 bases, with 19 bases sitting between them. Germline assignment: CDR1 SGDLS and CDR2 YYNGEE. CDR3 protein: CASSPEGRGPANYGYTF. CDR3 in DNA: TGTGCCAGCAGCCCAGAGGGCAGGGGCCCAGCTAACTATGGCTACACCTTC.

The V gene is TRBV6-1, the J gene TRBJ1-6; D remains ambiguous. CDR1 is MNHNS and CDR2 is SASEGT in the germline V gene. This CDR3 comprises 12 residues. Trimming pared 6 bases from V and 6 bases from J, leaving 6 bases between. The CDR3 is CASRELNSPLHF. The DNA for the CDR3 is TGTGCCAGCAGGGAACTTAATTCACCCCTCCACTTT.

The chain employs TRBV5-5 and TRBJ2-7; D not resolved. The CDR3 runs to 11 residues. Germline V gene data show CDR1 as SGHKS and CDR2 as YYEKEE (reference sequence). V lost 5 bases to trimming and J lost 7 bases, with 10 bases between them. The CDR3 DNA follows: TGTGCCAGCAGTTCTCACGGGGAGCAGTACTTC. Protein: CASSSHGEQYF.

The chain couples TRBV5-1 to TRBJ1-1, with TRBD1 identical over 12 bases. V lost 4 bases, J lost 6 bases, and 1 base stayed unmatched. Germline loops: CDR1 SGHRS, CDR2 YFSETQ. CDR3 length: 13 residues. The CDR3 DNA follows: TGCGCCAGCAGCCGGGACAGGGGGCCTGAAGCTTTCTTT. Residues: CASSRDRGPEAFF.

This chain joins TRBV19 and TRBJ2-3; tentative D call: TRBD2 (6 bases). Germline CDR1 and CDR2: LNHDA and SQIVND (reference sequence). The CDR3 has 14 amino acids. In DNA form, the CDR3 reads TGTGCTACGAAGAGGGAGGCCAGCACAGATACGCAGTATTTT. Its protein is CATKREASTDTQYF.

V gene TRBV11-3 combines with J gene TRBJ2-1, with 11 bases aligning to TRBD2. The CDR3 has 19 amino acids. CDR1 and CDR2 from the germline V gene are SGHNT and YENEEA. Losses at the gene ends were 1 base for V and 7 bases for J; bases not matched to a gene: 15. CDR3 sequence: CASSLGPRSRLAGRNEQFF. The CDR3 DNA is TGTGCCAGCAGCTTAGGGCCCCGGTCGCGACTAGCGGGAAGGAATGAGCAGTTCTTC.

The genes are TRBV6-1 and TRBJ2-7; perhaps TRBD2 as D (6 bases). The CDR3 sequence is 12 residues long. The V gene's germline CDR1 is MNHNS and CDR2 SASEGT. Trimming took 6 bases from V and 6 from J, leaving 12 bases between them. CDR3 loop: CASSDGGREQYF. CDR3 DNA sequence: TGTGCCAGCAGCGACGGGGGACGCGAGCAGTACTTC.

In its sample, this clone was seen once. V gene TRBV28 combines with J gene TRBJ1-2; the match to TRBD1 covers 7 bases. With V trimmed by 4 bases and J by 1 base, 6 bases remained unmatched. Germline loops: CDR1 MDHEN, CDR2 SYDVKM. The CDR3 is 15 residues long. CDR3 loop: CASSSGTELNYGYTF. CDR3 nucleotides: TGTGCCAGCAGTTCCGGGACAGAACTTAACTATGGCTACACCTTC.

V usage is TRBV7-3 and J usage is TRBJ2-1, with TRBD2 matching over 8 bases. The trim removed 2 bases at V and 4 bases at J, leaving 7 bases unmatched. The length of the CDR3 is 16 residues. Looked up from germline, CDR1 is SGHTA and CDR2 is FQGTGA. CDR3 bases: TGTGCCAGCAGCTTAGCAGCGGGGGTCTCGTACAATGAGCAGTTCTTC. Translating gives CASSLAAGVSYNEQFF. Using reference TRBV7-3 and TRBJ2-1 for the parts outside the CDR3, the full variable domain is GAGVSQTPSNKVTEKGKYVELRCDPISGHTALYWYRQSLGQGPEFLIYFQGTGAADDSGLPNDRFFAVRPEGSVSTLKIQRTERGDSAVYLCASSLAAGVSYNEQFFGPGTRLTVL.

The V and J genes are TRBV30 and TRBJ1-4, with TRBD1 matching over 10 bases. Germline CDR1 GTSNPN, CDR2 SVGIG (reference sequence). The CDR3 is made up of 15 amino acids. V was clipped by 2 bases and J by 5 bases; unmatched bases: 5. CDR3 loop: CAWSTGQGPNEKLFF. The CDR3 DNA reads TGTGCCTGGAGTACGGGACAGGGGCCCAATGAAAAACTGTTTTTT.

V and J are TRBV10-1 and TRBJ2-7; tentative D call: TRBD2 (5 bases). From germline, CDR1 is WNHNN and CDR2 SYGVQD (reference sequence). V lost 8 bases to trimming and J lost 6 bases, with 14 bases between them. The CDR3 runs to 12 residues. This CDR3 is CASARGLGEQYF. DNA for the CDR3: TGCGCCAGCGCCCGGGGTTTGGGCGAGCAGTACTTC.

The chain joins TRBV19 to TRBJ1-1; TRBD1 agrees at 9 bases. The CDR3 totals 15 residues. Trimming cost V 4 bases and J 5 bases; bases outside gene matches: 8. Germline V gene data show CDR1 as LNHDA and CDR2 as SQIVND (reference sequence). CDR3 nucleotide sequence: TGTGCCAGTAGTACAGCCCCGGGACAGGGAACTGAAGCTTTCTTT. Its translation is CASSTAPGQGTEAFF.

This chain joins TRBV27 and TRBJ2-1; 7 bases are shared with TRBD2. Trimming at V came to 2 bases and at J to 6 bases, leaving 10 bases not matched to a gene. Germline V gene lookup returns CDR1 MNHEY and CDR2 SMNVEV (reference sequence). The CDR3 runs 16 residues. CDR3 DNA sequence: TGTGCCAGCAGTTTAGGGCAACGGGGGAGGGCCAATGAGCAGTTCTTC. As protein: CASSLGQRGRANEQFF.

The chain employs TRBV4-3 and TRBJ2-7; D is undetermined. This CDR3 comprises 14 residues. Germline values: CDR1 LGHNA, CDR2 YSLEER. The V end lost 1 base, the J end lost 2 bases, and 9 bases lay between the germline ends. The CDR3 loop reads CASSQGSGPYEQYF. In DNA, the CDR3 is TGCGCCAGCAGCCAAGGATCGGGTCCCTACGAGCAGTACTTC.

This clone has a single count. The chain combines TRBV5-1 with TRBJ2-1; D is uncertain. The CDR3 covers 14 residues. Germline V lookup: CDR1 SGHRS, CDR2 YFSETQ. Trimming shortened V by 0 bases and J by 9 bases, and 13 bases separated the two germline ends. CDR3 protein: CASSLAMGLGEQFF. For the CDR3, the DNA is TGCGCCAGCAGCTTGGCTATGGGCCTCGGTGAGCAGTTCTTC.

The V and J genes are TRBV9 and TRBJ2-3, with 8 bases fitting TRBD2. CDR1 is SGDLS, CDR2 YYNGEE, per germline. The trim removed 3 bases at V and 3 bases at J, leaving 9 bases unmatched. The CDR3 length is 16 residues. The CDR3 sequence is CASSGRGGFATDTQYF. The CDR3 nucleotides read TGTGCCAGCAGCGGCCGCGGGGGGTTTGCGACAGATACGCAGTATTTT.

The chain links TRBV6-1 to TRBJ1-1; TRBD1 is a possible D gene (6 bases). V shed 0 bases and J shed 1 base, with 9 bases lying between them. Germline loops: CDR1 MNHNS, CDR2 SASEGT. This CDR3 is 15 amino acids long. CDR3 nucleotide sequence: TGTGCCAGCAGTGAAGCGCGGGGGGCGAACACTGAAGCTTTCTTT. It yields the protein CASSEARGANTEAFF.